These T cell receptor beta chains were read from a single sample in a study of patients and donors after allogeneic stem cell transplantation. Via MiXCR, TCRdb re-called the RT-PCR reads, giving one row per CDR3 protein. The sample shows 57,000 or so distinct CDR3 sequences, about 14% of them seen only once. Input material: blood, either unsorted or a sorted T cell fraction (not recorded which). These receptors were collected from a human donor who was either an allogeneic HSCT recipient or a stem cell or donor lymphocyte infusion donor (not recorded which). It is not recorded whose cells these are; they may come from a transplant donor. Each CDR3 is given with its conserved first and last residue. The order of the fields is V gene, D gene, clone size, J gene, CDR3 DNA, CDR3 protein. A D gene is named only where the DNA matches it firmly. The size of a clone is reported for some rows only, either as once, few or many, or as a class for expanded clones.

v_call: TRBV11-2
d_call: NA
clone_size: many
j_call: TRBJ1-5
cdr3_nt: TGTGCCAGCAGCTTGTGGGCAGGGCAGCCCCAGCATTTT
cdr3_aa: CASSLWAGQPQHF

v_call: TRBV5-1
d_call: TRBD1
clone_size: few
j_call: TRBJ2-6
cdr3_nt: TGCGCCAGCAGACCAACAGGGGCAGGGGCCAACGTCCTGACTTTC
cdr3_aa: CASRPTGAGANVLTF

v_call: TRBV7-8
d_call: NA
clone_size: few
j_call: TRBJ1-5
cdr3_nt: TGTGCCAGCAGCTTAGCGGGGGCTTCGGGTCAGCCCCAGCATTTT
cdr3_aa: CASSLAGASGQPQHF

v_call: TRBV5-1
d_call: TRBD1
clone_size: few
j_call: TRBJ2-7
cdr3_nt: TGCGCCAGCAGCGAGGCTGGACAGGTCTCCTACGAGCAGTACTTC
cdr3_aa: CASSEAGQVSYEQYF

v_call: TRBV20-1
d_call: NA
clone_size: few
j_call: TRBJ1-4
cdr3_nt: TGCAGTGCCACCAACCCAGGTTCCAATGAAAAACTGTTTTTT
cdr3_aa: CSATNPGSNEKLFF

v_call: TRBV27
d_call: NA
clone_size: many
j_call: TRBJ2-7
cdr3_nt: NA
cdr3_aa: CASSSSGGLSYEQYF

v_call: TRBV7-8
d_call: TRBD1
clone_size: NA
j_call: TRBJ1-2
cdr3_nt: TGTGCCAGCAGCCGCCCCCCGACAGGGGATATGAATGGCTACACCTTC
cdr3_aa: CASSRPPTGDMNGYTF

v_call: TRBV10-3
d_call: TRBD1
clone_size: NA
j_call: TRBJ2-1
cdr3_nt: TGTGCCATCAGGAGAGGGGACAGGGGCCCCTTGAGTTCGTACAATGAGCAGTTCTTC
cdr3_aa: CAIRRGDRGPLSSYNEQFF

v_call: TRBV5-1
d_call: NA
clone_size: few
j_call: TRBJ2-3
cdr3_nt: TGCGCCAGCAGCTTGGCTTCAGCGGCATCGCCTAGCACAGATACGCAGTATTTT
cdr3_aa: CASSLASAASPSTDTQYF

v_call: TRBV6-5
d_call: TRBD1
clone_size: many
j_call: TRBJ1-5
cdr3_nt: TGTGCCAGCAGTTCGGGACAGGGACCGGGGCCCCAGCATTTT
cdr3_aa: CASSSGQGPGPQHF

v_call: TRBV29-1
d_call: NA
clone_size: NA
j_call: TRBJ2-1
cdr3_nt: TGCAGCGTTGGTCGGGATAAATGGGGCAATGAGCAGTTCTTC
cdr3_aa: CSVGRDKWGNEQFF

v_call: TRBV6-5
d_call: NA
clone_size: few
j_call: TRBJ2-1
cdr3_nt: TGTGCCAGCAGTTACTCAGAATGGGTAGCGGAGTACAATGAGCAGTTCTTC
cdr3_aa: CASSYSEWVAEYNEQFF

v_call: TRBV6-2/TRBV6-3
d_call: NA
clone_size: NA
j_call: TRBJ2-1
cdr3_nt: TGTGCCAGCAGTTACGAAGTGGTCGGGACGGGGTTCTTC
cdr3_aa: CASSYEVVGTGFF

v_call: TRBV20-1
d_call: TRBD2
clone_size: NA
j_call: TRBJ2-1
cdr3_nt: TGCAGTGCTAGGGCCGGGACTAGCGGTGGAAATGAGCAGTTCTTC
cdr3_aa: CSARAGTSGGNEQFF